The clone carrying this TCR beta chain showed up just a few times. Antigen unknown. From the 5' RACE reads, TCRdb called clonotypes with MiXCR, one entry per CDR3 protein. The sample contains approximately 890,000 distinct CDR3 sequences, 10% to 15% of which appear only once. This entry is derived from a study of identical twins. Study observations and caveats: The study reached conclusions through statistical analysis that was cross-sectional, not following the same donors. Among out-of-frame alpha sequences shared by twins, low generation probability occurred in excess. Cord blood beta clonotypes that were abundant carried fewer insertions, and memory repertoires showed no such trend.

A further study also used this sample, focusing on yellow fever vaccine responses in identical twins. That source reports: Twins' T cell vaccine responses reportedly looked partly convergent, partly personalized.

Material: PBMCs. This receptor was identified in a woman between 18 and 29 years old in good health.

The CDR3 DNA sequence: TGCGCCAGCAGCTTGAGTCGCGGGAGTAGGGAGACCCAGTACTTC. Its protein product is CASSLSRGSRETQYF. V gene TRBV5-1 combines with J gene TRBJ2-5; 7 bases are shared with TRBD2. The CDR3 extends over 15 amino acids. CDR1 and CDR2 (germline): SGHRS, YFSETQ. V dropped 1 base and J dropped 5; count of bases not matched to a gene: 8.